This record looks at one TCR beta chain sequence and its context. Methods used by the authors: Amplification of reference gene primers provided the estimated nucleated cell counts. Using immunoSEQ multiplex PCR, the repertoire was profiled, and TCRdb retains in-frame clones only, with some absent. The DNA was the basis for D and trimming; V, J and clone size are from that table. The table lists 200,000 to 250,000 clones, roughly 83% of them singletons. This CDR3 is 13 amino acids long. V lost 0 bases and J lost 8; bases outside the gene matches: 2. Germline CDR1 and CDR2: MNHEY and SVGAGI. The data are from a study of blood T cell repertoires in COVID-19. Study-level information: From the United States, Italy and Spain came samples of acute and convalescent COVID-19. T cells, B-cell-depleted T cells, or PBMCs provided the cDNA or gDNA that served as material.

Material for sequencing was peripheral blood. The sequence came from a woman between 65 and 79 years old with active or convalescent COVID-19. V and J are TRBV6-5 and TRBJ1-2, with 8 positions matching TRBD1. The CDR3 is CASSYSRQGGYTF. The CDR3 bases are TGTGCCAGCAGTTACTCCCGACAGGGGGGCTACACCTTC.